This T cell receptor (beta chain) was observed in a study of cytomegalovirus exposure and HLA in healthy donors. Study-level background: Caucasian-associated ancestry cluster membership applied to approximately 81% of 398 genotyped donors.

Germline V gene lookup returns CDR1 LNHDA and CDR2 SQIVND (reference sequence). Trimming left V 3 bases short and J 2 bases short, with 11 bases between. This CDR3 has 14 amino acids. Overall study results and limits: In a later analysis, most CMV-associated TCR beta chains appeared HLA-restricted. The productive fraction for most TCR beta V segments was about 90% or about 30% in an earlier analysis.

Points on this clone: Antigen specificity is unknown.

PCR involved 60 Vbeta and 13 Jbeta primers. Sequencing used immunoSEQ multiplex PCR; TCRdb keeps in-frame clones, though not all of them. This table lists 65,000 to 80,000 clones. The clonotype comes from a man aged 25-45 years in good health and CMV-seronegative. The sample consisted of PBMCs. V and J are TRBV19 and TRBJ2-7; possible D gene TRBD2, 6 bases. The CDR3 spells CASSIGGLAYEQYF. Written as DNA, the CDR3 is TGTGCCAGTAGTATTGGAGGGCTTGCCTACGAGCAGTACTTC.